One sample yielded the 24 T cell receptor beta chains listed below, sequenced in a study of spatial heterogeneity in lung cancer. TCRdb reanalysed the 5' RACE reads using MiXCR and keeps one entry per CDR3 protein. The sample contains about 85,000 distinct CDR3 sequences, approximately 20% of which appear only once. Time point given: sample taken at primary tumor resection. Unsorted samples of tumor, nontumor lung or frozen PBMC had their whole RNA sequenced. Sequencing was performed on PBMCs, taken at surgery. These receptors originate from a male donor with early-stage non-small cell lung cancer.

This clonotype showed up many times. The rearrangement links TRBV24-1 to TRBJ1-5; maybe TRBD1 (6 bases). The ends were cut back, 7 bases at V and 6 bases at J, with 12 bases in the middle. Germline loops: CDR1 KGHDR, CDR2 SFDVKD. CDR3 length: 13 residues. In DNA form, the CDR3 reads TGTGCCACCAGCTTGGGGGCTTTTCAGCCCCAGCATTTT. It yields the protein CATSLGAFQPQHF.

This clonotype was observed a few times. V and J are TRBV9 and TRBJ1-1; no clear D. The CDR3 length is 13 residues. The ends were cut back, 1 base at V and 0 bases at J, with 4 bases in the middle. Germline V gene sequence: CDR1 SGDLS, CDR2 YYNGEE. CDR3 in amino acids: CASSVTLNTEAFF. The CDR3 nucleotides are TGTGCCAGCAGCGTAACCCTGAACACTGAAGCTTTCTTT.

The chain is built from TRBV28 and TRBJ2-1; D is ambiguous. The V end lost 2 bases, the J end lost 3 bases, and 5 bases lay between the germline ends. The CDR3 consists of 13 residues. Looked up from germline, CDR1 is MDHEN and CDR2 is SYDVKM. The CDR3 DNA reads TGTGCCAGCAGTTTAAGCAACTACAATGAGCAGTTCTTC. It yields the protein CASSLSNYNEQFF.

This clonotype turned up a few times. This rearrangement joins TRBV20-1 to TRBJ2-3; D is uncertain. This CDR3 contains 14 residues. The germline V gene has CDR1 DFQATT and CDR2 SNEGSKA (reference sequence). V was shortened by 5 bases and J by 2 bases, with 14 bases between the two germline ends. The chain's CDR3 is CSAAPRMATDTQYF. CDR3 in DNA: TGCAGTGCTGCCCCTAGAATGGCCACAGATACGCAGTATTTT.

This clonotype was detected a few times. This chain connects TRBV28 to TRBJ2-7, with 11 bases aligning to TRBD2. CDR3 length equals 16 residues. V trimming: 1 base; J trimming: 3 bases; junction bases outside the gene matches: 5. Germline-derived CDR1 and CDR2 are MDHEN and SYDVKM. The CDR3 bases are TGTGCCAGCAGTTTATTGGGGACTAGCGGAAACTACGAGCAGTACTTC. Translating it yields CASSLLGTSGNYEQYF.

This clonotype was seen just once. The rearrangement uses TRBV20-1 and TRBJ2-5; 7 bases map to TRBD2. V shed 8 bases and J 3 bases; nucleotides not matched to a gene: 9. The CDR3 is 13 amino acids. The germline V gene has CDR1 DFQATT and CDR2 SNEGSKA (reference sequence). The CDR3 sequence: CSPTAGSKETQYF. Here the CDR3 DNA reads TGCAGTCCTACAGCGGGGAGTAAAGAGACCCAGTACTTC.

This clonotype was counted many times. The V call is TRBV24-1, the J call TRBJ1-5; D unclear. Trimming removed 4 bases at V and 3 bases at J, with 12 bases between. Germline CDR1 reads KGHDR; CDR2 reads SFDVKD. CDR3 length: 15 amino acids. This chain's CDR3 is CATSEPGPTNQPQHF. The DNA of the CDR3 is TGTGCCACCAGTGAGCCAGGACCGACCAATCAGCCCCAGCATTTT.

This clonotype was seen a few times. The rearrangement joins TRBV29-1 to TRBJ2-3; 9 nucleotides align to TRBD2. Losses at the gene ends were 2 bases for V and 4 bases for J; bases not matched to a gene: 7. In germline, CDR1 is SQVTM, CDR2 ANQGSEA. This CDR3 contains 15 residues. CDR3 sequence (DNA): TGCAGCGTTGAAATTAGAAGCGGGGGGCCAGATACGCAGTATTTT. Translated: CSVEIRSGGPDTQYF.

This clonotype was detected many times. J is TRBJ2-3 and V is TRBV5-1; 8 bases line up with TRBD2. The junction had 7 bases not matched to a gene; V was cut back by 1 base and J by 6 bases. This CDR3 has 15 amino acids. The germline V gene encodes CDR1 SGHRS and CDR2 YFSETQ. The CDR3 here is CASSLLTGGVDTQYF. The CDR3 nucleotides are TGCGCCAGCAGCTTGTTGACGGGAGGGGTCGATACGCAGTATTTT.

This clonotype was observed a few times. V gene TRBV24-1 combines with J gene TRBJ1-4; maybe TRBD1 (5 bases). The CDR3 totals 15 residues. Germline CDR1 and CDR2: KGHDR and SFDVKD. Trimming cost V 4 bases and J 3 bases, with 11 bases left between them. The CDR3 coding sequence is TGTGCCACCAGTGACGCCGGGGGTGCTAATGAAAAACTGTTTTTT. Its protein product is CATSDAGGANEKLFF.

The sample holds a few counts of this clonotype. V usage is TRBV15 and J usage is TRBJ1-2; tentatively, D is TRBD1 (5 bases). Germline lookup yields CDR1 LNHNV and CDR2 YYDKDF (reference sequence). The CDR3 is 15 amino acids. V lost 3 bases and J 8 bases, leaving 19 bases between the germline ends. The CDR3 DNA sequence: TGTGCCACCAGCAGGCCCGGGACGGGGGTTGGCGGCTACACCTTC. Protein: CATSRPGTGVGGYTF. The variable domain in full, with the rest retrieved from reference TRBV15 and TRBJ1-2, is DAMVIQNPRYQVTQFGKPVTLSCSQTLNHNVMYWYQQKSSQAPKLLFHYYDKDFNNEADTPDNFQSRRPNTSFCFLDIRSPGLGDTAMYLCATSRPGTGVGGYTFGSGTRLTVV.

In DNA, the CDR3 is TGTGCCAGCATGGGGGCAGGGGGCACAGATACGCAGTATTTT. Its protein product is CASMGAGGTDTQYF. The rearrangement uses TRBV28 and TRBJ2-3; perhaps TRBD1 as D (6 bases). V was clipped by 7 bases and J by 1 base, with 12 bases between them. The CDR3 runs 14 residues. Germline-derived CDR1 and CDR2 are MDHEN and SYDVKM.

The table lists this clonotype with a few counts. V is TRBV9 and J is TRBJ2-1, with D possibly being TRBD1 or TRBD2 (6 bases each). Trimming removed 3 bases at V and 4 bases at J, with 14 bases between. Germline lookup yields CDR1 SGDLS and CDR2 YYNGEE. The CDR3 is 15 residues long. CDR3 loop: CASSAGGGRYNEQFF. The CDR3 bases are TGTGCCAGCAGCGCAGGTGGGGGGCGATACAATGAGCAGTTCTTC.

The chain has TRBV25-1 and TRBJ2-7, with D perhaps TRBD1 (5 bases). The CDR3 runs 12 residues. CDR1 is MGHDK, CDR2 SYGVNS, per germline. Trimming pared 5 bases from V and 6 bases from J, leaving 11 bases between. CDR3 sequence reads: CASSRGTGEQYF. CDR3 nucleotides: TGTGCCAGCAGTAGGGGCACCGGCGAGCAGTACTTC.

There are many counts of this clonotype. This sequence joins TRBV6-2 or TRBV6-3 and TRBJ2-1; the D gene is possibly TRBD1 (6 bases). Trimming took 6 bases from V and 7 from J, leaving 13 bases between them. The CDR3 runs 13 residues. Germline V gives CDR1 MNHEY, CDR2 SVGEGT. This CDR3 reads CASRTTGQNEQFF. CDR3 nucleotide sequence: TGTGCCAGCAGAACAACAGGGCAGAATGAGCAGTTCTTC.

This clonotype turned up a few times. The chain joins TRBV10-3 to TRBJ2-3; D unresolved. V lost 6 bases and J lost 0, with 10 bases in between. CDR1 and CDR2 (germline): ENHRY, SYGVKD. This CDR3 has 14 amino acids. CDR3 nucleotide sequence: TGTGCCATCAGGGACGGAACTAGCACAGATACGCAGTATTTT. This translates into CAIRDGTSTDTQYF.

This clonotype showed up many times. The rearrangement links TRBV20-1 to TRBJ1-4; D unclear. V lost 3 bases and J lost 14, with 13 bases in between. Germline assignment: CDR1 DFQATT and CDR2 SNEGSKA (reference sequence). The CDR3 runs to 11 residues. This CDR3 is CSARGREGLFF. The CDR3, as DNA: TGCAGTGCTAGGGGTCGCGAAGGGCTGTTTTTT.

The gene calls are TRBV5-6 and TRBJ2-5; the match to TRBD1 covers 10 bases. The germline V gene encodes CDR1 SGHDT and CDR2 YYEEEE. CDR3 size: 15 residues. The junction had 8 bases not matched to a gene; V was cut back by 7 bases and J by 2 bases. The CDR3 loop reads CASLGTGVSQETQYF. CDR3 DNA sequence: TGTGCCAGCTTGGGGACAGGGGTCAGTCAAGAGACCCAGTACTTC.

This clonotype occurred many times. CDR3 sequence reads: CASSSGTTAETQYF. CDR3 nucleotides: TGTGCCAGCAGCTCCGGGACCACCGCGGAGACCCAGTACTTC. V is TRBV7-9 and J is TRBJ2-5; D is perhaps TRBD1 or TRBD2 (5 bases each). The CDR3 sequence is 14 residues long. Germline lookup yields CDR1 SEHNR and CDR2 FQNEAQ (reference sequence). Trimming shortened V by 4 bases and J by 5 bases, and 14 bases separated the two germline ends.

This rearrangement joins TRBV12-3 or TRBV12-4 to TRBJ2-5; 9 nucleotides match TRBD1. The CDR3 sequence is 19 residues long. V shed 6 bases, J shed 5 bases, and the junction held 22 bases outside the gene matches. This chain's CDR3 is CASSTGTGLIKAGWETQYF. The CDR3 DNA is TGTGCCAGCAGCACCGGGACAGGGTTAATTAAAGCTGGGTGGGAGACCCAGTACTTC.

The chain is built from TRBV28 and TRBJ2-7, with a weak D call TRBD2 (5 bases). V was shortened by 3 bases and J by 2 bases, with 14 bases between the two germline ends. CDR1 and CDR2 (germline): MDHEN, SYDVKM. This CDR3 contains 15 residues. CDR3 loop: CASSLAGVGTYEQYF. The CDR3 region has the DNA TGTGCCAGCAGTTTGGCCGGGGTCGGGACCTACGAGCAGTACTTC.

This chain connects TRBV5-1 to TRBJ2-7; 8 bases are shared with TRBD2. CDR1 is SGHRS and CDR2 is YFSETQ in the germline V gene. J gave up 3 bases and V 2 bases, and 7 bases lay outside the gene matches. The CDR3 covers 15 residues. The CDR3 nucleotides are TGCGCCAGCAGCTTCATAGCGGGAAGCCTCTACGAGCAGTACTTC. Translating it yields CASSFIAGSLYEQYF.

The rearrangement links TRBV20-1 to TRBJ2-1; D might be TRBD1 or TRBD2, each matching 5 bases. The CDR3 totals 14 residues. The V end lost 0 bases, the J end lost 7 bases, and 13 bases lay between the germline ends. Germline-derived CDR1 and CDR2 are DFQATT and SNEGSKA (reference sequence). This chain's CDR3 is CSARDRDGRNEQFF. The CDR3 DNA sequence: TGCAGTGCTAGAGACAGGGACGGCAGGAATGAGCAGTTCTTC.

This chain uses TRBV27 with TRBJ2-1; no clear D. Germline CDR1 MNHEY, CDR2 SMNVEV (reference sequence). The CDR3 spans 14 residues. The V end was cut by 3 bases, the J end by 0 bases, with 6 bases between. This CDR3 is CASSFGSSYNEQFF. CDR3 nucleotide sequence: TGTGCCAGCAGTTTTGGAAGCTCCTACAATGAGCAGTTCTTC.